The 26 T cell receptor beta chains below come from one sample, sequenced in a study of cytomegalovirus exposure and HLA in healthy donors. Data came from immunoSEQ multiplex PCR; TCRdb stores just in-frame clones and leaves some out. There are about 160,000 clones in the sample; roughly 84% occur only once, and roughly 10% lies in the top ten. The sequenced sample was PBMCs. All receptors come from a man aged 25-45 years in good health and CMV-seropositive.

V usage is TRBV27 and J usage is TRBJ1-1; 10 nucleotides match TRBD1. Germline CDR1 and CDR2: MNHEY and SMNVEV (reference sequence). The CDR3 consists of 17 residues. V lost 4 bases and J lost 1; bases outside the gene matches: 9. The CDR3 DNA is TGTGCCAGCAGTTGGCAAAGGACAGGGGGGGCGAACACTGAAGCTTTCTTT. This translates into CASSWQRTGGANTEAFF.

CDR3 sequence: CASSPQPGHLYEQYF. CDR3 bases: TGTGCCAGCAGCCCACAACCGGGACACCTATACGAGCAGTACTTC. J is TRBJ2-7 and V is TRBV5-5; possibly TRBD1 for D (6 bases). With 4 bases removed from V and 4 bases from J, the gap between germline ends came to 18 bases. This CDR3 is built from 15 residues. Germline assignment: CDR1 SGHKS and CDR2 YYEKEE (reference sequence).

In its sample, this clone was seen a few times. The V call is TRBV19, the J call TRBJ1-3; D is unresolved. The V gene's germline CDR1 is LNHDA and CDR2 SQIVND (reference sequence). This CDR3 spans 15 amino acids. Trimming left V 4 bases short and J 0 bases short, with 10 bases between. This CDR3 reads CASSNQRLSGNTIYF. The CDR3 DNA reads as TGTGCCAGTAGTAACCAGCGCCTCTCTGGAAACACCATATATTTT.

Here the CDR3 reads CAWSVLLFNVLTF. The DNA for the CDR3 is TGTGCCTGGAGTGTACTCCTCTTCAACGTCCTGACTTTC. The chain has TRBV30 and TRBJ2-6, with D hard to call. Trimming shortened V by 0 bases and J by 9 bases, and 9 bases separated the two germline ends. The germline gives CDR1 GTSNPN, CDR2 SVGIG (reference sequence). The CDR3 length is 13 residues.

The chain couples TRBV11-2 to TRBJ2-4, with D uncertain. Trimming took 5 bases from V and 2 from J, leaving 16 bases between them. CDR1 and CDR2 (germline): SGHAT, FQNNGV. The CDR3 is 16 residues long. This CDR3 reads CASSHIPGFPKNIQYF. The CDR3 nucleotides read TGTGCCAGCAGCCATATCCCAGGTTTTCCCAAAAACATTCAGTACTTC.

V usage is TRBV27 and J usage is TRBJ2-3; 10 nucleotides agree with TRBD1. Germline V gene lookup returns CDR1 MNHEY and CDR2 SMNVEV (reference sequence). The V segment lost 6 bases and the J segment 2 bases; nucleotides outside the gene matches: 5. This CDR3 comprises 15 residues. CDR3 DNA sequence: TGTGCCAGCAGCTTCGGGACAGGGGACACAGATACGCAGTATTTT. Translated: CASSFGTGDTDTQYF.

The V and J genes are TRBV4-3 and TRBJ1-4; 7 nucleotides agree with TRBD1. Germline CDR1 LGHNA, CDR2 YSLEER. This CDR3 comprises 15 residues. V lost 4 bases, J lost 8 bases, and 10 bases stayed unmatched. The CDR3 protein is CASSPFLGTEEKLFF. The CDR3 DNA sequence: TGCGCCAGCAGCCCCTTCTTAGGGACAGAAGAAAAACTGTTTTTT.

The chain has TRBV9 and TRBJ2-7; 7 positions match TRBD1. The V and J ends lost 0 bases and 4 bases, in that order; junction bases with no gene match: 4. The CDR3 consists of 14 residues. Germline V CDR1 and CDR2: SGDLS, YYNGEE. In nucleotides, the CDR3 is TGTGCCAGCAGCGTAGAGACAGGGACGTACGAGCAGTACTTC. This sequence encodes CASSVETGTYEQYF.

V usage is TRBV7-6 and J usage is TRBJ2-7; a weak D match, TRBD2 (5 bases). The germline V and J ends were trimmed by 4 bases and 3 bases, with 16 bases remaining between them. The CDR3 is 15 amino acids. Germline loops: CDR1 SGHVS, CDR2 FNYEAQ. CDR3 sequence (DNA): TGTGCCAGCAGCTCATCCGCTAGCCCGAACTACGAGCAGTACTTC. Translating gives CASSSSASPNYEQYF.

The chain uses TRBV28 and TRBJ1-4; the D is unclear. This CDR3 region has 13 residues. The germline V gene encodes CDR1 MDHEN and CDR2 SYDVKM. V lost 5 bases to trimming and J lost 8 bases, with 12 bases between them. The CDR3 coding sequence is TGTGCCAGCAGTGAAACTCTTAAGGAAAAACTGTTTTTT. This codes for CASSETLKEKLFF.

The chain uses TRBV5-8 and TRBJ2-7; D is perhaps TRBD2 (6 bases). The CDR3 covers 17 residues. V was trimmed by 0 bases and J by 6 bases, leaving 22 bases between them. The V gene's germline CDR1 is SGHTS and CDR2 YDEGEE. The DNA for the CDR3 is TGTGCCAGCAGCTTGGGGGTCGGGTCCCCCGGGGGAGGCGAGCAGTACTTC. Protein sequence: CASSLGVGSPGGGEQYF.

This clone was counted a few times. This chain uses TRBV7-9 with TRBJ2-5; 8 bases match TRBD1. V gave up 5 bases and J gave up 3 bases; unmatched junction bases: 5. Germline assignment: CDR1 SEHNR and CDR2 FQNEAQ (reference sequence). The CDR3 is made up of 14 amino acids. CDR3 nucleotides: TGTGCCAGCAGCCGGACAGGGAATAAAGAGACCCAGTACTTC. It yields the protein CASSRTGNKETQYF.

The chain uses TRBV15 and TRBJ2-5, with TRBD1 identical over 7 bases. Germline trimming cut 0 bases from V and 5 bases from J; bases unmatched to any gene: 6. Germline V gene sequence: CDR1 LNHNV, CDR2 YYDKDF (reference sequence). The length of the CDR3 is 15 residues. In DNA, the CDR3 is TGTGCCACCAGCAGAGATGGACAGGATGCCGAGACCCAGTACTTC. It translates to CATSRDGQDAETQYF.

This clone showed up just once. V gene TRBV5-4 combines with J gene TRBJ2-1; 8 nucleotides agree with TRBD2. The length of the CDR3 is 15 residues. The germline V gene encodes CDR1 SGHNT and CDR2 YYREEE (reference sequence). V lost 2 bases and J lost 5; bases outside the gene matches: 6. For the CDR3, the DNA is TGTGCCAGCAGCTTTCGGGGGGGCCCCCACAATGAGCAGTTCTTC. This gives the protein CASSFRGGPHNEQFF.

This rearrangement joins TRBV2 to TRBJ2-1, with TRBD2 identical over 13 bases. CDR1 and CDR2 (germline): SNHLY, FYNNEI. The CDR3 sequence is 14 residues long. With V trimmed by 10 bases and J by 6 bases, 6 bases remained unmatched. Written as DNA, the CDR3 is TGTGCCACCAAACGACTAGCGGGAGGCAATGAGCAGTTCTTC. This sequence encodes CATKRLAGGNEQFF.

The chain employs TRBV7-2 and TRBJ1-1, with TRBD1 matching over 7 bases. The germline V gene has CDR1 SGHTA and CDR2 FQGNSA. This CDR3 spans 16 amino acids. Trimming at V came to 1 base and at J to 0 bases, leaving 5 bases not matched to a gene. This CDR3 reads CASSLGTGRMNTEAFF. The CDR3 DNA follows: TGTGCCAGCAGCTTAGGGACAGGCCGTATGAACACTGAAGCTTTCTTT.

The chain links TRBV19 to TRBJ2-1; the match to TRBD2 covers 9 bases. In germline, CDR1 is LNHDA, CDR2 SQIVND (reference sequence). J was trimmed by 5 bases and V by 3 bases; bases with no gene match: 5. The CDR3 consists of 15 residues. Here the CDR3 DNA reads TGTGCCAGTAGTATGCGCCTAGCGGGACACAATGAGCAGTTCTTC. This gives the protein CASSMRLAGHNEQFF.

The CDR3 DNA reads TGTGCCAGCAGCCATAAGGTGGCGGGGGGGTGGATCAGCGAGCAGTACTTC. This translates into CASSHKVAGGWISEQYF. The rearrangement links TRBV14 to TRBJ2-7, with 9 bases that match TRBD2. After removal of 3 bases from V and 6 bases from J, the junction contained 15 bases not matched to a gene. The CDR3 runs 17 residues. CDR1 SGHDN and CDR2 FVKESK come from the germline V gene. Full variable domain (missing parts from reference TRBV14 and TRBJ2-7): EAGVTQFPSHSVIEKGQTVTLRCDPISGHDNLYWYRRVMGKEIKFLLHFVKESKQDESGMPNNRFLAERTGGTYSTLKVQPAELEDSGVYFCASSHKVAGGWISEQYFGPGTRLTVT.

V gene TRBV7-9 combines with J gene TRBJ1-4; 8 bases line up with TRBD1. J lost 5 bases, V lost 5 bases, and 16 bases had no gene match. The CDR3 totals 18 residues. The V gene's germline CDR1 is SEHNR and CDR2 FQNEAQ (reference sequence). CDR3 protein: CASSPSRQGAPGNEKLFF. The CDR3 DNA reads as TGTGCCAGCAGCCCTTCCAGGCAGGGGGCGCCGGGGAATGAAAAACTGTTTTTT.

The chain is built from TRBV5-1 and TRBJ1-2, with TRBD1 identical over 8 bases. This CDR3 is 16 amino acids long. Germline loops: CDR1 SGHRS, CDR2 YFSETQ. Unmatched junction bases numbered 7, after V lost 0 bases and J lost 3 bases. The CDR3 region has the DNA TGCGCCAGCAGCTTGGGGGCAGGGGGCTGGGACTATGGCTACACCTTC. Translation gives CASSLGAGGWDYGYTF.

This rearrangement joins TRBV18 to TRBJ2-3; possibly TRBD2 for D (5 bases). Germline V gives CDR1 KGHSH, CDR2 LQKENI. The CDR3 spans 12 residues. The V end was cut by 2 bases, the J end by 8 bases, with 8 bases between. DNA of the CDR3: TGTGCCAGCTCACCATGGGAGAGTACGCAGTATTTT. Protein product: CASSPWESTQYF.

The chain employs TRBV27 and TRBJ1-5, with TRBD1 matching 7 bases. This CDR3 is built from 16 residues. The ends lost 6 bases at V and 3 bases at J; junction bases unmatched: 11. Germline-derived CDR1 and CDR2 are MNHEY and SMNVEV (reference sequence). In DNA, the CDR3 is TGTGCCAGCAGACCTTCCACCGGGACAGTCAATCAGCCCCAGCATTTT. The encoded protein is CASRPSTGTVNQPQHF.

The table lists this clone with a count of one. V usage is TRBV6-5 and J usage is TRBJ2-1; TRBD2 matches 8 bases. Germline loops: CDR1 MNHEY, CDR2 SVGAGI. The J segment lost 9 bases and the V segment lost 0 bases, leaving 7 bases of the junction unmatched. This CDR3 is built from 15 residues. The CDR3 bases are TGTGCCAGCAGTTACTCGAGCGGGAGCAGTGGTGAGCAGTTCTTC. Encoded protein: CASSYSSGSSGEQFF.

The rearrangement links TRBV2 to TRBJ2-2; D gene ambiguous. V lost 3 bases and J 3 bases, leaving 11 bases between the germline ends. Looked up from germline, CDR1 is SNHLY and CDR2 is FYNNEI. There are 15 residues in the CDR3. The CDR3 sequence is CASSDPVRYTGELFF. DNA for the CDR3: TGTGCCAGCAGTGATCCTGTCAGATACACCGGGGAGCTGTTTTTT.

The chain joins TRBV9 to TRBJ1-5; a weak D match, TRBD1 (5 bases). V was trimmed by 2 bases and J by 7 bases, leaving 10 bases between them. Germline V gene data show CDR1 as SGDLS and CDR2 as YYNGEE. This CDR3 region has 13 residues. CDR3 DNA sequence: TGTGCCAGCAGCGTCGGGGGGGGGCAGCCCCAGCATTTT. Protein product: CASSVGGGQPQHF.

This chain connects TRBV10-3 to TRBJ2-7; D is unclear. V shed 2 bases and J shed 1 base, with 12 bases lying between them. Germline V gene lookup returns CDR1 ENHRY and CDR2 SYGVKD. The CDR3 contains 15 residues. The CDR3: CAISEGWPKSYEQYF. The CDR3 DNA is TGTGCCATCAGTGAGGGCTGGCCGAAATCCTACGAGCAGTACTTC.